This is a list of T cell receptor beta chains from one sample in a study of T cells in Graves' hyperthyroidism and ophthalmopathy. TCRdb called the multiplex PCR reads again in MiXCR, with one record for every CDR3 protein. This table has roughly 500,000 distinct CDR3 sequences, 15% to 20% appearing once. Source material: blood. The receptors were sampled from a woman between 25 and 40 years old with Graves' ophthalmopathy. The CDR3 runs from the conserved cysteine through the conserved F or W. A D gene is named only where the DNA matches it firmly.

>TRBV4-1|.
CASSQVGKGETQYF
>TRBV19|TRBD1
CASSTPDRGGYGYTF
>TRBV28|TRBD1
CASSFGQGDEKLFF
>TRBV5-4|TRBD2
CASGSSGSDTQYF
>TRBV5-1|.
CASSLVGTRETQYF
>TRBV12-3/TRBV12-4|.
CASSFGQDEGYTF
>TRBV30|.
CAWSRGPGPQHF
>TRBV12-3/TRBV12-4|.
CASSLTGTEYEQYF
>TRBV12-3/TRBV12-4|.
CASSWGIYEQYF
>TRBV20-1|.
CSACDSFTYEAFF
>TRBV9|TRBD2
CASSGGRAWGQFF
>TRBV10-3|.
CAIREWEGTDTEAFF
>TRBV5-1|TRBD2
CASSQGLQTIQETQYF
>TRBV3-1|.
CASSQVPPLANQETQYF
>TRBV4-2|TRBD1
CASSPQGPGQGSPEQYF
>TRBV30|.
CAWSVKVSSGYTF
>TRBV7-6|.
CASSLAPGIKETQYF
>TRBV30|TRBD2
CASVERDFEQFF
>TRBV9|.
CASSAGLATRNQETQYF
>TRBV12-3/TRBV12-4|.
CASSEPLGVPQHF
>TRBV20-1|.
CSARDRETGQETQYF
>TRBV9|TRBD2
CASSVEGTSLGNEQFF
>TRBV4-2|TRBD1
CASSQDWTGVLPLHF
>TRBV20-1|TRBD2
CSARALAGVHVDPDTQYF
>TRBV12-5|.
CASGPLRANNSPLHF
>TRBV28|.
CASSLSGLPPTTLSYNEQFF
>TRBV5-1|TRBD1
CASSRTGTGSNEQYF
>TRBV20-1|TRBD2
CSARGTSGNQETQYF
>TRBV3-1|.
CASSPTGFGRDEQFF
>TRBV10-1|TRBD1
CASSASTGNGYTF
>TRBV5-5|.
CASSEASTPGSYEQYF
>TRBV7-9|.
CASSAEGQPNSPLHF
>TRBV4-1|.
CASSQDLGAKLGGYTF
>TRBV20-1|.
CSARRLAEETQYF
>TRBV10-3|.
CAIRDGMDEQYF
>TRBV12-3/TRBV12-4|.
CASSLRAGDSPLHF
>TRBV4-1|.
CATSGPQEETQYF
>TRBV19|.
CASSWGYNEQFF
>TRBV4-2|TRBD1
CASSQEPGQGTEAFF
>TRBV11-2|.
CASSRAIHEQFF
>TRBV7-8|.
CASSLRGVGGTDTQYF